Listed here are 23 T cell receptor beta chains from one sample, sequenced in a study of cytomegalovirus exposure and HLA in healthy donors. 60 Vbeta and 13 Jbeta primers were used in PCR. TCRdb's table, derived via immunoSEQ multiplex PCR, lists solely in-frame clones and lacks some. The sample lists around 110,000 clones, 65% to 75% occurring once. The source material was PBMCs. These receptors came from a young man in good health and CMV-seropositive.

The chain is built from TRBV5-1 and TRBJ1-6; TRBD1 agrees at 7 bases. J was trimmed by 10 bases and V by 4 bases; bases with no gene match: 11. The CDR3 contains 15 residues. Germline CDR1 is SGHRS and CDR2 is YFSETQ. CDR3 coding DNA: TGCGCCAGCAGCCCTAAGGAGGGGGCCGGATCACCCCTCCACTTT. Translated: CASSPKEGAGSPLHF. Full variable domain (outside the CDR3, taken from reference TRBV5-1 and TRBJ1-6): KAGVTQTPRYLIKTRGQQVTLSCSPISGHRSVSWYQQTPGQGLQFLFEYFSETQRNKGNFPGRFSGRQFSNSRSEMNVSTLELGDSALYLCASSPKEGAGSPLHFGNGTRLTVT.

The chain is built from TRBV5-6 and TRBJ2-2, with a weak D call TRBD1 (6 bases). Germline loops: CDR1 SGHDT, CDR2 YYEEEE. The CDR3 covers 15 residues. V was trimmed by 2 bases and J by 1 base, leaving 9 bases between them. This CDR3 reads CASSFIRGNTGELFF. The DNA for the CDR3 is TGTGCCAGCAGCTTCATCAGGGGGAACACCGGGGAGCTGTTTTTT.

This clone was detected once. The chain has TRBV30 and TRBJ2-3, with D perhaps TRBD2 (5 bases). The V gene lost 3 bases and the J gene lost 5 bases, with 9 bases spanning the gap. The length of the CDR3 is 12 residues. The germline V gene has CDR1 GTSNPN and CDR2 SVGIG (reference sequence). CDR3 bases: TGTGCCTGGAGGGTTGAGGGAGATACGCAGTATTTT. It is translated as CAWRVEGDTQYF.

The chain uses TRBV19 and TRBJ2-2; TRBD2 matches at 13 bases. Germline values: CDR1 LNHDA, CDR2 SQIVND (reference sequence). This CDR3 is built from 18 residues. Losses at the gene ends were 5 bases for V and 0 bases for J; bases not matched to a gene: 6. Written as DNA, the CDR3 is TGTGCCAGTAGTCCCCAGGGACTAGCGGGGCCGAACACCGGGGAGCTGTTTTTT. Protein sequence: CASSPQGLAGPNTGELFF. Full variable domain (remainder filled in from reference TRBV19 and TRBJ2-2): DGGITQSPKYLFRKEGQNVTLSCEQNLNHDAMYWYRQDPGQGLRLIYYSQIVNDFQKGDIAEGYSVSREKKESFPLTVTSAQKNPTAFYLCASSPQGLAGPNTGELFFGEGSRLTVL.

The rearrangement uses TRBV15 and TRBJ2-5; 10 positions match TRBD2. Germline CDR1 LNHNV, CDR2 YYDKDF (reference sequence). The CDR3 covers 15 residues. The ends lost 3 bases at V and 4 bases at J; junction bases unmatched: 5. This CDR3 is CATSSEAGGSETQYF. In DNA, the CDR3 is TGTGCCACCAGCAGCGAAGCGGGGGGGTCAGAGACCCAGTACTTC. The full variable domain, rest sourced from reference TRBV15 and TRBJ2-5, is DAMVIQNPRYQVTQFGKPVTLSCSQTLNHNVMYWYQQKSSQAPKLLFHYYDKDFNNEADTPDNFQSRRPNTSFCFLDIRSPGLGDTAMYLCATSSEAGGSETQYFGPGTRLLVL.

The chain has TRBV25-1 and TRBJ2-3; 11 bases are a match to TRBD2. The CDR3 sequence is 17 residues long. Trimming took 2 bases from V and 5 from J; bases not matched to a gene: 9. Germline loops: CDR1 MGHDK, CDR2 SYGVNS. The CDR3 nucleotides are TGTGCCAGCAGTGAACTAGTTAGCGGGGGGGCCGAAGATACGCAGTATTTT. This sequence encodes CASSELVSGGAEDTQYF.

This clone has only a few counts. The rearrangement uses TRBV5-6 and TRBJ2-1; 15 bases agree with TRBD2. Germline V lookup: CDR1 SGHDT, CDR2 YYEEEE. CDR3 length: 14 amino acids. V trimming: 3 bases; J trimming: 13 bases; junction bases outside the gene matches: 5. The CDR3 coding sequence is TGTGCCAGCAGCTGGGGACTAGCGGGGGGCCTCCAGTTCTTC. The encoded protein is CASSWGLAGGLQFF.

V usage is TRBV2 and J usage is TRBJ2-3; D uncertain. There are 15 residues in the CDR3. With 2 bases removed from V and 4 bases from J, the gap between germline ends came to 13 bases. The V gene's germline CDR1 is SNHLY and CDR2 FYNNEI. CDR3 in amino acids: CASSELYLGADTQYF. CDR3 coding DNA: TGTGCCAGCAGTGAACTTTACTTGGGCGCAGATACGCAGTATTTT. Looking up the rest from reference TRBV2 and TRBJ2-3 gives the full variable domain: EPEVTQTPSHQVTQMGQEVILRCVPISNHLYFYWYRQILGQKVEFLVSFYNNEISEKSEIFDDQFSVERPDGSNFTLKIRSTKLEDSAMYFCASSELYLGADTQYFGPGTRLTVL.

V and J are TRBV14 and TRBJ1-5; TRBD1 aligns across 7 bases. Germline values: CDR1 SGHDN, CDR2 FVKESK. The CDR3 runs 17 residues. The V and J ends lost 0 bases and 0 bases, in that order; junction bases with no gene match: 5. CDR3 coding DNA: TGTGCCAGCAGCCAAGAGGGACAGAGAAATAGCAATCAGCCCCAGCATTTT. Residues: CASSQEGQRNSNQPQHF.

The chain carries TRBV20-1 and TRBJ2-7, with 7 bases fitting TRBD1. This CDR3 has 11 amino acids. In germline, CDR1 is DFQATT, CDR2 SNEGSKA (reference sequence). The CDR3 sequence: CSPQTGEEQYF. CDR3 coding DNA: TGCAGCCCCCAAACAGGGGAAGAGCAGTACTTC.

The chain carries TRBV30 and TRBJ2-7; 8 bases line up with TRBD1. The trim removed 8 bases at V and 1 base at J, leaving 7 bases unmatched. CDR1 GTSNPN and CDR2 SVGIG come from the germline V gene (reference sequence). This CDR3 has 13 residues. CDR3 sequence (DNA): TGTGCCACGCGAGACAGGGGATCCTACGAGCAGTACTTC. This encodes CATRDRGSYEQYF.

This clone was counted between two and nine times. The V and J genes are TRBV18 and TRBJ1-1, with TRBD1 as a possible D gene (6 bases). V gave up 2 bases and J gave up 7 bases, with 14 bases separating them. The V gene's germline CDR1 is KGHSH and CDR2 LQKENI. The CDR3 spans 14 residues. The DNA of the CDR3 is TGTGCCAGCTCACCAAGACAAGGGACACTTGAAGCTTTCTTT. Its translation is CASSPRQGTLEAFF.

The chain joins TRBV6-5 to TRBJ2-7, with 8 bases identical to TRBD2. The CDR3 runs 14 residues. Germline V gene lookup returns CDR1 MNHEY and CDR2 SVGAGI. The V gene end was trimmed by 2 bases and the J gene end by 0 bases; junction bases not matched to a gene: 0. The CDR3 spells CASSYGTSSYEQYF. The CDR3 bases are TGTGCCAGCAGTTACGGGACTAGCTCCTACGAGCAGTACTTC.

The rearrangement uses TRBV19 and TRBJ1-5; D not certain. The CDR3 is made up of 15 amino acids. Germline V gives CDR1 LNHDA, CDR2 SQIVND (reference sequence). With 6 bases removed from V and 3 bases from J, the gap between germline ends came to 15 bases. In nucleotides, the CDR3 is TGTGCCAGTAGGGAAGGGTCGGGGTTCAATCAGCCCCAGCATTTT. Its translation: CASREGSGFNQPQHF.

The chain is built from TRBV4-3 and TRBJ2-1; TRBD2 matches at 7 bases. This CDR3 has 16 amino acids. V dropped 0 bases and J dropped 9; count of bases not matched to a gene: 11. Germline V lookup: CDR1 LGHNA, CDR2 YSLEER. Written as DNA, the CDR3 is TGCGCCAGCAGCCAAGATAGAAGCGGGGTTTGGGGTGAGCAGTTCTTC. It specifies CASSQDRSGVWGEQFF.

The gene calls are TRBV28 and TRBJ2-5; the D gene is possibly TRBD1 (6 bases). The tail of the sequence fits TRBJ2-7 better, so the J call may be wrong. There are 14 residues in the CDR3. Germline V gene lookup returns CDR1 MDHEN and CDR2 SYDVKM. In DNA, the CDR3 is TGTGCCAGCCACAGGGTTGGCGAGTCCTACGAGCAGTACTTC. Amino acids: CASHRVGESYEQYF.

This sequence joins TRBV6-5 and TRBJ1-2, with D unresolved. Trimming shortened V by 4 bases and J by 2 bases, and 11 bases separated the two germline ends. The CDR3 spans 14 residues. CDR1 is MNHEY, CDR2 SVGAGI, per germline. CDR3 nucleotides: TGTGCCAGCAGTTCCCCGACGGGGAACTATGGCTACACCTTC. The encoded protein is CASSSPTGNYGYTF.

This chain uses TRBV18 with TRBJ2-3; D perhaps matches TRBD1 (6 bases). Germline CDR1 reads KGHSH; CDR2 reads LQKENI. V dropped 6 bases and J dropped 6 bases, with 13 bases sitting between them. The CDR3 runs 13 residues. In DNA form, the CDR3 reads TGTGCCAGCTCGTTCGACCAGGGGGATACGCAGTATTTT. Protein product: CASSFDQGDTQYF.

V is TRBV5-1 and J is TRBJ2-1; possible D gene TRBD2, 7 bases. The length of the CDR3 is 15 residues. Germline CDR1 and CDR2: SGHRS and YFSETQ. V was trimmed by 4 bases and J by 7 bases, leaving 18 bases between them. This CDR3 is CASSPGRGGGNEQFF. CDR3 coding DNA: TGCGCCAGCAGCCCAGGTAGGGGGGGCGGTAATGAGCAGTTCTTC.

The chain employs TRBV19 and TRBJ2-5, with 7 bases lining up with TRBD1. Germline trimming cut 5 bases from V and 4 bases from J; bases unmatched to any gene: 7. The germline V gene encodes CDR1 LNHDA and CDR2 SQIVND (reference sequence). The CDR3 runs 14 residues. The CDR3 sequence is CASSLQGMGETQYF. In DNA, the CDR3 is TGTGCCAGTAGTCTACAGGGGATGGGAGAGACCCAGTACTTC.

V is TRBV28 and J is TRBJ2-3; 7 nucleotides match TRBD1. Germline loops: CDR1 MDHEN, CDR2 SYDVKM. CDR3 length equals 15 residues. V lost 1 base to trimming and J lost 2 bases; unmatched junction nucleotides: 3. Here the CDR3 DNA reads TGTGCCAGCAGTTTATCAGGGGGTAACACAGATACGCAGTATTTT. Its translation is CASSLSGGNTDTQYF.

The chain combines TRBV2 with TRBJ2-3, with 9 bases identical to TRBD2. Trimming took 4 bases from V and 6 from J; bases not matched to a gene: 8. This CDR3 is 15 amino acids long. Per germline, CDR1 SNHLY and CDR2 FYNNEI. The CDR3 here is CASSVERGAFDTQYF. CDR3 bases: TGTGCCAGCAGTGTCGAGCGGGGGGCCTTTGATACGCAGTATTTT.

The J gene is TRBJ2-5, the V gene TRBV5-4; 7 bases are a match to TRBD1. V was clipped by 4 bases and J by 0 bases; unmatched bases: 3. CDR1 is SGHNT, CDR2 YYREEE, per germline (reference sequence). The CDR3 spans 14 residues. The CDR3 DNA is TGTGCCAGCAGCCAAGGGACAGACCAAGAGACCCAGTACTTC. Protein: CASSQGTDQETQYF.